This T cell receptor (beta chain) was documented in a study of blood T cell repertoires in COVID-19. Overall study: Acute and convalescent COVID-19 samples came from the United States, Italy and Spain. PBMCs, B-cell-depleted T cells, or T cells provided the cDNA or gDNA that made up the material.

The assay was immunoSEQ multiplex PCR, and TCRdb's table has in-frame clones only and misses some. The table has 250,000 to 350,000 clones, around 87% seen once. Per the germline V gene, CDR1 is SGDLS and CDR2 is YYNGEE. V was pared by 6 bases and J by 6 bases, with 15 bases between. The length of the CDR3 is 13 residues. This chain links TRBV9 with TRBJ1-2; D unresolved. This TCR was sampled from a woman between 45 and 60 years old who had recovered from COVID-19. The sample consisted of peripheral blood. CDR3 residues: CASTRTGGNGYTF. CDR3 DNA sequence: TGTGCCAGCACCCGGACCGGAGGGAATGGCTACACCTTC.